A selection of T cell receptor beta chains follows, all from one sample in a study of shared clonotypes between healthy human individuals. TCRdb keeps only in-frame clones here, not all; method: immunoSEQ multiplex PCR. The top ten hold approximately 0.4% of the sample, which has approximately 2,000,000 clones, just under 95% seen once. The sample comprised naive CD4+ T cells from PBMCs. These receptors were collected from a man between 18 and 35 years old in good health. Some clones in this sample may be carry-over from other donors' samples. Each CDR3 is given with its conserved first and last residue. Fields, in order: D gene, clone size, V gene, J gene, CDR3 protein, CDR3 DNA. D genes are given only for firm matches. For some rows the clone size is stated as once, few or many, or as a class when expanded; others skip it.

-	-	TRBV7-9	TRBJ1-2	CASSPNPLANGYTF	TGTGCCAGCAGCCCAAACCCCTTAGCGAATGGCTACACCTTC
-	-	TRBV30	TRBJ1-1	CAWSNRREAFF	TGTGCCTGGAGTAACCGCAGGGAAGCTTTCTTT
TRBD2	once	TRBV18	TRBJ2-1	CASSPVGTSNEQFF	TGTGCCAGCTCACCGGTCGGGACTAGCAATGAGCAGTTCTTC
-	-	TRBV7-3	TRBJ1-1	CASSSRPVSGYTEAFF	TGTGCCAGCAGCTCGCGGCCCGTTTCAGGTTACACTGAAGCTTTCTTT
TRBD1	-	TRBV19	TRBJ1-4	CASSIIFGQGREKLFF	TGTGCCAGTAGTATAATCTTCGGACAGGGACGTGAAAAACTGTTTTTT
-	-	TRBV4-1	TRBJ2-5	CASSQVGWGETQYF	TGCGCCAGCAGCCAAGTAGGCTGGGGGGAGACCCAGTACTTC
-	-	TRBV27	TRBJ2-1	CASNTDRVYNEQFF	TGTGCCAGCAACACAGACCGTGTATACAATGAGCAGTTCTTC
TRBD2	-	TRBV29-1	TRBJ2-1	CSALGGVSSYNEQFF	TGCAGCGCCCTCGGGGGGGTGAGCTCCTACAATGAGCAGTTCTTC
-	once	TRBV7-2	TRBJ2-1	CASSPYDGFGDEQFF	TGTGCCAGCAGCCCATATGACGGGTTTGGGGATGAGCAGTTCTTC
-	-	TRBV10-3	TRBJ1-2	CAISEGSNYGYTF	TGTGCCATCAGTGAGGGGAGCAACTATGGCTACACCTTC
TRBD1	-	TRBV28	TRBJ2-3	CASSFGTGGYSF	TGTGCCAGCAGTTTTGGTACAGGGGGGTACTCATTT
TRBD2	-	TRBV7-8	TRBJ2-7	CASNPRGGTYEQYF	TGTGCCAGCAACCCACGGGGGGGAACCTACGAGCAGTACTTC
-	-	TRBV15	TRBJ2-1	CATSRDLRLGYEQFF	TGTGCCACCAGCAGAGATCTCCGACTAGGCTATGAGCAGTTCTTC
-	-	TRBV7-9	TRBJ2-1	CASSYPTDLGGQFF	TGTGCCAGCAGCTACCCCACAGACCTCGGCGGGCAGTTCTTC
TRBD2	-	TRBV5-1	TRBJ2-7	CASSLASSGSFYEQYF	TGCGCCAGCAGCTTGGCGTCTAGCGGGAGTTTCTACGAGCAGTACTTC
-	-	TRBV29-1	TRBJ1-2	CSVEGGAYGYTF	TGCAGCGTTGAAGGAGGGGCCTATGGCTACACCTTC
-	-	TRBV7-9	TRBJ2-7	CASSSWDSYYEQYF	TGTGCCAGCAGCTCATGGGACTCATACTACGAGCAGTACTTC
-	-	TRBV5-1	TRBJ1-1	CASSLTRAGTEAFF	TGCGCCAGCAGCTTGACTAGAGCCGGCACTGAAGCTTTCTTT
-	-	TRBV7-7	TRBJ2-1	CASSWRAGSYNEQFF	TGTGCCAGCAGTTGGAGGGCCGGGTCCTACAATGAGCAGTTCTTC
-	-	TRBV12-5	TRBJ1-3	CASGPSGGNTIYF	TGTGCTAGTGGGCCGTCGGGTGGAAACACCATATATTTT
TRBD2	-	TRBV2	TRBJ2-1	CASRPPSGSSYNEQFF	TGTGCCAGCAGACCCCCGAGCGGGAGCTCCTACAATGAGCAGTTCTTC
-	-	TRBV27	TRBJ2-7	CASSFVTANKKTYEQYF	TGTGCCAGCAGTTTTGTGACAGCAAATAAAAAAACCTACGAGCAGTACTTC
TRBD2	-	TRBV5-4	TRBJ2-3	CASSPFSGRATDTQYF	TGTGCCAGCAGCCCCTTTAGCGGGAGGGCGACAGATACGCAGTATTTT
TRBD1	few	TRBV30	TRBJ1-1	CAWGDPGQGVTEAFF	TGTGCCTGGGGGGACCCGGGACAGGGGGTCACTGAAGCTTTCTTT
-	-	TRBV6-1	TRBJ2-4	CASSERGLAKNIQYF	TGTGCCAGCAGTGAACGAGGATTAGCCAAAAACATTCAGTACTTC
-	-	TRBV4-1	TRBJ1-1	CASSQGEARREAFF	TGCGCCAGCAGCCAAGGCGAAGCCCGGCGGGAAGCTTTCTTT
-	-	TRBV5-1	TRBJ2-1	CASSFFPQGGNEQFF	TGCGCCAGCAGCTTTTTCCCTCAGGGGGGCAATGAGCAGTTCTTC
TRBD1	once	TRBV19	TRBJ2-1	CASSIIQGAYNEQFF	TGTGCCAGTAGTATTATCCAGGGGGCCTACAATGAGCAGTTCTTC
-	-	TRBV7-8	TRBJ2-2	CASSLVWNTGELFF	TGTGCCAGCAGCTTGGTCTGGAACACCGGGGAGCTGTTTTTT
TRBD2	-	TRBV28	TRBJ2-4	CASSLGGGKNIQYF	TGTGCCAGCAGTTTAGGGGGGGGCAAAAACATTCAGTACTTC
-	-	TRBV9	TRBJ1-5	CASSPPGAHQPQHF	TGTGCCAGCAGCCCACCGGGAGCCCATCAGCCCCAGCATTTT